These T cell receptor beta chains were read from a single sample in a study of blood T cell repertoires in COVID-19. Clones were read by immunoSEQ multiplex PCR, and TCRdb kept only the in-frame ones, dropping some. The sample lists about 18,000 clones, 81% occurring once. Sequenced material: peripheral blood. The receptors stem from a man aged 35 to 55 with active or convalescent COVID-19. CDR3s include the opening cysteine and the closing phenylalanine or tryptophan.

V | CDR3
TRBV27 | CASSYTLTGVLGYTF
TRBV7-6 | CASSLDQGTGWGGEQYF
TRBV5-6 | CASSAWRGSNYGYTF
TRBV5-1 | CASSFLAGEETQYF
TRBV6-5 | CASSYSISSYNSPLHF
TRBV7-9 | CASSSWDRGMDQPQHF
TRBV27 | CASRGQGTGELFF
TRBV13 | CASSWGGGTYEQYF
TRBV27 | CASSLVVGGNTIYF
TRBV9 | CASSEHRTSGGLPDTQYF
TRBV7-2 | CASRGSPLYYGYTF
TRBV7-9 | CASSSLRGGTGNTEAFF
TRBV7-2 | CASSVGQGGTIYF
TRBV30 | CAWVTGGSETQYF
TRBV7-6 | CASSLEGGGNQPQHF
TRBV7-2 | CASSDTGTGFYEQYF
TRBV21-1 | CASSINGSGNNSPLHF
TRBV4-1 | CASSQGDRVRAMNTEAFF
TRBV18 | CASSPQGAGWDTEAFF
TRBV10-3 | CATFGQGQVNTGELFF
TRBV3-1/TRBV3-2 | CASSQDLAAANSPLHF
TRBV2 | CASSAQTHQPQHF
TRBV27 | CASSFTMDRAYEQYF
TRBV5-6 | CASSSTEYEQYF
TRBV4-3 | CASSQPPGGRTNEKLFF
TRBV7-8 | CASSLGGVRSYEQYF
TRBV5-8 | CASSSGTSGLTDTQYF
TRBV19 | CASRQGSASEKLFF
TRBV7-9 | CASSSSSSLEQYF
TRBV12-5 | CASGLGRTGGRETQYF
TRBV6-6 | CASSWTGSSGYTF
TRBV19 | CASSKRAGGGADRSSYEQYF
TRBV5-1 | CASSYSGGDYEQYF
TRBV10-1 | CASSDQRGGPYEQYF
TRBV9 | CASSVGQSYLNEAFF
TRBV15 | CATSKGQDNSPLHF
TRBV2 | CASSVHHGTASYYGYTF
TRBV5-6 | CASSKDRGSEAFF
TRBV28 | CASSSSGGAVSQYF
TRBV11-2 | CASSLVRGPNYGYTF
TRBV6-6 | CASSSGQGANYGYTF
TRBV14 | CASSQEEGQPQHF
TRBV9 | CASSVVGTGVFNEQFF
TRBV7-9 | CASSPRGGDYGYTF
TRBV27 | CASRTILRSTDTQYF
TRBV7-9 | CASSLVPGGLAFF
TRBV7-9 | CASSLGTGESPLHF
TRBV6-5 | CASQRTGTGNTIYF
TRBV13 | CASSEDRVVYGYTF
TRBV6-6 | CASSWRGQGPSYEQYF
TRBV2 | CASSPRNPNYGYTF
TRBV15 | CATSRDGMRVYSNQPQHF
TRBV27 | CASKPGTMLYNEQFF
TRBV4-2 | CASSQVLGGNSGNTIYF
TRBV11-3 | CASSPPGLLNEQFF
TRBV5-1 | CASRRQNLVANTGELFF
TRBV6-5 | CASSPRPGQKAFF
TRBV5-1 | CASSLGLAGFNEQYF
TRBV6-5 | CASRPIQGAPWEQYF